This TCR beta chain was sequenced in a study of blood T cell repertoires in COVID-19. Across the study: The origin of the acute and convalescent COVID-19 samples was the United States, Italy and Spain. T cells, B-cell-depleted T cells, or PBMCs supplied cDNA or gDNA.

V gave up 3 bases and J gave up 5 bases; unmatched junction bases: 4. CDR1 is KGHSH, CDR2 LQKENI, per germline. The CDR3 has 15 residues. In the source study's methods: Cell counts per sample came from amplifying reference gene primers. The protocol was immunoSEQ multiplex PCR, while the TCRdb copy is restricted to in-frame clones and leaves out a portion. That table is the source of V, J and clone size, and D and trimming were worked out from the DNA. The data show tens of thousands of clones, roughly 73% seen once. Sequencing was carried out using peripheral blood. This receptor was obtained from a human donor in a cohort sampled during active COVID-19. The chain joins TRBV18 to TRBJ2-2; 9 positions match TRBD2. CDR3 region: CASSPGLANTGELFF. The CDR3 DNA reads TGTGCCAGCTCACCGGGACTAGCCAATACCGGGGAGCTGTTTTTT.